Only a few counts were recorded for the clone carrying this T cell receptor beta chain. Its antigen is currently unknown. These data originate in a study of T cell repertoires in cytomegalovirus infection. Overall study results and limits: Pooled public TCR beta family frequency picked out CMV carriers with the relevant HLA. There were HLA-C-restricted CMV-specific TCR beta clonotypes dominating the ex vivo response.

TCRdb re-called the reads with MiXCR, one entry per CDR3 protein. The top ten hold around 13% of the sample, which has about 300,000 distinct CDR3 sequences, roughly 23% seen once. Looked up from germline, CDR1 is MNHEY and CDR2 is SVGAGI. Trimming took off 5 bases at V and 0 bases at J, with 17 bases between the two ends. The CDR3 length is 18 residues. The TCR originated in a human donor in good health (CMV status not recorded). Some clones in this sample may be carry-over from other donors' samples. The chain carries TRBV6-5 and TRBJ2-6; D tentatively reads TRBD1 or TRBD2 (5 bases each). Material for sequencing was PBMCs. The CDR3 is CASSGSFGTASGANVLTF. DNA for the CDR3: TGTGCCAGCAGTGGGTCCTTCGGGACGGCCTCTGGGGCCAACGTCCTGACTTTC.